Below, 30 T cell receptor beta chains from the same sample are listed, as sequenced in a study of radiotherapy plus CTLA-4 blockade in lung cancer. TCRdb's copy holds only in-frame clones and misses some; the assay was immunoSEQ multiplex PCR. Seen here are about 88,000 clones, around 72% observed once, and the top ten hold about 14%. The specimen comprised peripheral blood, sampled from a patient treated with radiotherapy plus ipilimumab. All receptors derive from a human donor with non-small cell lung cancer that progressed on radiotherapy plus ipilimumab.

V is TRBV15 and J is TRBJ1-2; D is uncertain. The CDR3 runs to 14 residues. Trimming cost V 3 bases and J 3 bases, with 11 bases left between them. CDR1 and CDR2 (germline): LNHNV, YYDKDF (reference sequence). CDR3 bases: TGTGCCACCAGCAGCGACGGCGGCTACTATGGCTACACCTTC. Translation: CATSSDGGYYGYTF.

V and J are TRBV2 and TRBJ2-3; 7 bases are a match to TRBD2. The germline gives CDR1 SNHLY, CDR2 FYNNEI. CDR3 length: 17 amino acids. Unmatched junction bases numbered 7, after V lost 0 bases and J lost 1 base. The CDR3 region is CASSEALSGDGTDTQYF. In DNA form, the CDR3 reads TGTGCCAGCAGTGAAGCGCTCAGCGGGGATGGCACAGATACGCAGTATTTT.

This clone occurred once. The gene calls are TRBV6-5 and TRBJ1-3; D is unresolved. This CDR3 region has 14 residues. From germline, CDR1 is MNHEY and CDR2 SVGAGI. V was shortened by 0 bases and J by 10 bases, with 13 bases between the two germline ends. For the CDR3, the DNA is TGTGCCAGCAGTTACTCGAGGCAGACCAAGACCATATATTTT. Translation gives CASSYSRQTKTIYF.

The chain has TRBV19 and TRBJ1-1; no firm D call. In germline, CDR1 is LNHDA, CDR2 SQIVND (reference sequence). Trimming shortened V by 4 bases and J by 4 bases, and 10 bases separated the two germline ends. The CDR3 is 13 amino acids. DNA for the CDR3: TGTGCCAGTAGTAAAAACTGGGGCACTGAAGCTTTCTTT. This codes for CASSKNWGTEAFF.

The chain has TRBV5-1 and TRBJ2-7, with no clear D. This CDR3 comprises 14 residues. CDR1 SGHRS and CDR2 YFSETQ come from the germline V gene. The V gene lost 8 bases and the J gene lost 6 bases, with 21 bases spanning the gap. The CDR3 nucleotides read TGCGCCAGTACCAACGCAGGTAGTAGTATCGAGCAGTACTTC. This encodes CASTNAGSSIEQYF. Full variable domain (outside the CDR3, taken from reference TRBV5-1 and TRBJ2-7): KAGVTQTPRYLIKTRGQQVTLSCSPISGHRSVSWYQQTPGQGLQFLFEYFSETQRNKGNFPGRFSGRQFSNSRSEMNVSTLELGDSALYLCASTNAGSSIEQYFGPGTRLTVT.

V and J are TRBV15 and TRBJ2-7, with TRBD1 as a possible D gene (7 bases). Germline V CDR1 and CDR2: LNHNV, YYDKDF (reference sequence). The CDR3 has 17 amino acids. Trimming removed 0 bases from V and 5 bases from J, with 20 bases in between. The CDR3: CATSRDQGGGKGHEQYF. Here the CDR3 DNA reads TGTGCCACCAGCAGAGATCAAGGGGGCGGGAAGGGGCACGAGCAGTACTTC.

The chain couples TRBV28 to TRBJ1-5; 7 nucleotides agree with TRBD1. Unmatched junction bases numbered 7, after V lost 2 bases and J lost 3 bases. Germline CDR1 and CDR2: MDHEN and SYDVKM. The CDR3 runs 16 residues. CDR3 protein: CASSLEEGAFNQPQHF. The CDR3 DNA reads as TGTGCCAGCAGTTTAGAGGAGGGGGCCTTCAATCAGCCCCAGCATTTT.

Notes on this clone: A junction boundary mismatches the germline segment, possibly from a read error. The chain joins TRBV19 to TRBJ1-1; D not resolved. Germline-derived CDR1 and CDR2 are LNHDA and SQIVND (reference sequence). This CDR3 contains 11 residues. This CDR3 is CASSIDQTQNF. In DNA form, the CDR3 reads TGTGCCAGTAGTATAGATCAGACTCAGAACTTT.

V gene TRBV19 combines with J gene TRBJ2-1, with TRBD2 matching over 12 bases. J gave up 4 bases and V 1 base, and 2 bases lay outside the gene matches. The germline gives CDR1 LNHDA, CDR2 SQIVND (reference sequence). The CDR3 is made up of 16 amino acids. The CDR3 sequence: CASSIVTSGGYNEQFF. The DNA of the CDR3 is TGTGCCAGTAGTATAGTCACTAGCGGGGGGTACAATGAGCAGTTCTTC. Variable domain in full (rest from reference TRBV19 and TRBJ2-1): DGGITQSPKYLFRKEGQNVTLSCEQNLNHDAMYWYRQDPGQGLRLIYYSQIVNDFQKGDIAEGYSVSREKKESFPLTVTSAQKNPTAFYLCASSIVTSGGYNEQFFGPGTRLTVL.

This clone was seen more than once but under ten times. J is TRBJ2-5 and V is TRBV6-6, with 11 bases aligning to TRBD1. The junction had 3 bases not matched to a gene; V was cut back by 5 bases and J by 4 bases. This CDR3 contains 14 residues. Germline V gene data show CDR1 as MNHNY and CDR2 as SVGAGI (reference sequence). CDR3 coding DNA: TGTGCCAGCAGTGGGACAGGGGGATTAGAGACCCAGTACTTC. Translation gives CASSGTGGLETQYF.

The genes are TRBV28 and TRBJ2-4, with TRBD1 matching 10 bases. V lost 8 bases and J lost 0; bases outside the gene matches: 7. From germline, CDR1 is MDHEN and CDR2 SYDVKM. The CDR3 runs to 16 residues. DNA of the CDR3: TGTGCCAGCGGGACAGGGGCCAATTTAGCCAAAAACATTCAGTACTTC. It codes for CASGTGANLAKNIQYF.

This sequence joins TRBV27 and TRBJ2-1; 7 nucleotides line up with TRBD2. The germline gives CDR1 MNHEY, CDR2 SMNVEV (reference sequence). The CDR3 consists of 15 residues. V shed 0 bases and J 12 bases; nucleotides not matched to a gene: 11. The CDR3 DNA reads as TGTGCCAGCAGTTTATCCGGGGGGATTGAATTTGGGCAGTTCTTC. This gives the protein CASSLSGGIEFGQFF.

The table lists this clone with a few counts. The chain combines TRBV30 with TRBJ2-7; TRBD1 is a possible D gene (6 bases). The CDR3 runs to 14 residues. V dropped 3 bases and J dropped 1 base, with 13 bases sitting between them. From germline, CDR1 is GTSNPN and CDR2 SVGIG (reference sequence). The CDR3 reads CAWRPQGFSYEQYF. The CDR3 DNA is TGTGCCTGGAGGCCCCAGGGGTTTTCCTACGAGCAGTACTTC. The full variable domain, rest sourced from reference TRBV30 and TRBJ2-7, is SQTIHQWPATLVQPVGSPLSLECTVEGTSNPNLYWYRQAAGRGLQLLFYSVGIGQISSEVPQNLSASRPQDRQFILSSKKLLLSDSGFYLCAWRPQGFSYEQYFGPGTRLTVT.

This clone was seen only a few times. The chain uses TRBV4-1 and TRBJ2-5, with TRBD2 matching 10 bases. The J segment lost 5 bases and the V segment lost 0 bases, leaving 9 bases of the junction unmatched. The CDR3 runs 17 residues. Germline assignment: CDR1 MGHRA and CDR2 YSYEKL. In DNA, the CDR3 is TGCGCCAGCAGCCAAGATTGGGTGGCTAGCGGGAGTGAGACCCAGTACTTC. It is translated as CASSQDWVASGSETQYF.

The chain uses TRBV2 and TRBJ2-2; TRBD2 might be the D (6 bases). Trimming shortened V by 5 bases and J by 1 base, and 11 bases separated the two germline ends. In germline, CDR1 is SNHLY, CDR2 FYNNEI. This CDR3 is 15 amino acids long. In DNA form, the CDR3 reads TGTGCCAGCAGTCGAAGCGGGCGGAACACCGGGGAGCTGTTTTTT. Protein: CASSRSGRNTGELFF.

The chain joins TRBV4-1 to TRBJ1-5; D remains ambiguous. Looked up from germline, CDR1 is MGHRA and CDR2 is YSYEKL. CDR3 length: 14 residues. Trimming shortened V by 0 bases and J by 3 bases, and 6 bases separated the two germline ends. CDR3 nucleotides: TGCGCCAGCAGCCAAGAAGAGAACAATCAGCCCCAGCATTTT. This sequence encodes CASSQEENNQPQHF.

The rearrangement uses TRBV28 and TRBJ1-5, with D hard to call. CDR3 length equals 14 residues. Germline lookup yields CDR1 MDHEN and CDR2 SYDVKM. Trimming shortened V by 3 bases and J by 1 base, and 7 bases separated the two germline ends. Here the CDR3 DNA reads TGTGCCAGCAGTTTGTCCGTGAGCAATCAGCCCCAGCATTTT. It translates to CASSLSVSNQPQHF.

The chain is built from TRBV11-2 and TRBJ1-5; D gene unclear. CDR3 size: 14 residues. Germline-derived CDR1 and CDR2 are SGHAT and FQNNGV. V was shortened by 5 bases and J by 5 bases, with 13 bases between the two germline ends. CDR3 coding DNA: TGTGCCAGCAGCCAGACCTGGGGAGATCAGCCCCAGCATTTT. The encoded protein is CASSQTWGDQPQHF.

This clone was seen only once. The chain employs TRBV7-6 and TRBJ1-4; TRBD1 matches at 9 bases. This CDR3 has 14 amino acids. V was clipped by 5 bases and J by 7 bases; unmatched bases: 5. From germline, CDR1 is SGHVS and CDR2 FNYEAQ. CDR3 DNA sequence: TGTGCCAGCAGCGCGGGACAGGGAGGTGAAAAACTGTTTTTT. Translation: CASSAGQGGEKLFF.

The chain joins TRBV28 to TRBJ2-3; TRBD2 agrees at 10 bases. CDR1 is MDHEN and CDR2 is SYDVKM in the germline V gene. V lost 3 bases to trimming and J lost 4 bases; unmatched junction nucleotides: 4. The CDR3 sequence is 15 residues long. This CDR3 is CASSFERGGADTQYF. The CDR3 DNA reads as TGTGCCAGCAGTTTCGAGCGGGGGGGTGCAGATACGCAGTATTTT.

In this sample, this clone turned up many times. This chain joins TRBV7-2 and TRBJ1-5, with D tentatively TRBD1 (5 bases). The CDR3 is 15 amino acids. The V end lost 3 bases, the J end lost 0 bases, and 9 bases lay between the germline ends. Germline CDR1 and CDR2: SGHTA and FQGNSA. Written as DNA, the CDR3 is TGTGCCAGCAGCTTTGAGGGGAATAGCAATCAGCCCCAGCATTTT. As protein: CASSFEGNSNQPQHF.

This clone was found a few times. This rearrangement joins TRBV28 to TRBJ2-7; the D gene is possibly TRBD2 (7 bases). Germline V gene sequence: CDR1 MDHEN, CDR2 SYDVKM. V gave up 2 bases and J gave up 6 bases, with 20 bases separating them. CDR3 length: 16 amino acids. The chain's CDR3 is CASSLVGGANPLEQYF. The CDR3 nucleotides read TGTGCCAGCAGTTTAGTAGGGGGGGCGAACCCCCTCGAGCAGTACTTC.

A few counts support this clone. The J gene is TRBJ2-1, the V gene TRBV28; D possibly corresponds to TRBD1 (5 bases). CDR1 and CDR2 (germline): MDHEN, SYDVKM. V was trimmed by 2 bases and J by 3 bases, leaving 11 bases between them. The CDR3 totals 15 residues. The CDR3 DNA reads TGTGCCAGCAGTTTAAGCAGGGTGGGCTACAATGAGCAGTTCTTC. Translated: CASSLSRVGYNEQFF.

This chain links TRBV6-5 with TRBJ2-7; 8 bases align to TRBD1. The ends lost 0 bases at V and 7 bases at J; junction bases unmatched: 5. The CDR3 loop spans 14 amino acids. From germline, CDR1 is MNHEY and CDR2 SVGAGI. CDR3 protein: CASSYSQGAREQYF. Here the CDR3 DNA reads TGTGCCAGCAGTTACTCCCAGGGGGCGCGTGAGCAGTACTTC.

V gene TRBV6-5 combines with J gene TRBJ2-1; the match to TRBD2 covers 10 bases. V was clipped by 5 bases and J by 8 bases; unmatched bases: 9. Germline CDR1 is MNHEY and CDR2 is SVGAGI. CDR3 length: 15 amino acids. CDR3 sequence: CASSLSGGPLDEQFF. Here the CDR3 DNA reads TGTGCCAGCAGTCTTAGCGGGGGGCCTTTGGATGAGCAGTTCTTC.

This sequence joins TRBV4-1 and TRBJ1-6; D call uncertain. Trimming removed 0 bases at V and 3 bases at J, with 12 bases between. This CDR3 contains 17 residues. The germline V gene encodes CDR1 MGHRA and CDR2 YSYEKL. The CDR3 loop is CASSQDEESNYNSPLHF. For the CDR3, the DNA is TGCGCCAGCAGCCAAGATGAGGAATCGAACTATAATTCACCCCTCCACTTT.

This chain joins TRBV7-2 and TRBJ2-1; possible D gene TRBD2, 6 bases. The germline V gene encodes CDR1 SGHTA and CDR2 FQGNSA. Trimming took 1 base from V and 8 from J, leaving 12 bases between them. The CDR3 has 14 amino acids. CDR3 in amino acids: CASSLGPGSDEQFF. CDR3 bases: TGTGCCAGCAGCTTAGGGCCCGGGAGCGATGAGCAGTTCTTC.

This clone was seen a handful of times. CDR3 DNA sequence: TGTGCCAGCAGCTTAGGAGGCAGTGACAGGGCCCAGTACTTC. Its protein product is CASSLGGSDRAQYF. The chain carries TRBV7-2 and TRBJ2-5; 7 nucleotides align to TRBD1. CDR3 length: 14 amino acids. V lost 1 base to trimming and J lost 9 bases; unmatched junction nucleotides: 8. Germline-derived CDR1 and CDR2 are SGHTA and FQGNSA. The variable domain in full, with the rest retrieved from reference TRBV7-2 and TRBJ2-5, is GAGVSQSPSNKVTEKGKDVELRCDPISGHTALYWYRQSLGQGLEFLIYFQGNSAPDKSGLPSDRFSAERTGGSVSTLTIQRTQQEDSAVYLCASSLGGSDRAQYFGPGTRLLVL.

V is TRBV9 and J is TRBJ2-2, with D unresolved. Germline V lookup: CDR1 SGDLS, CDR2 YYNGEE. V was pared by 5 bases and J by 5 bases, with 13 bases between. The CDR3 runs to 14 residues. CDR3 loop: CASSPRTRTGELFF. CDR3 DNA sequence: TGTGCCAGCAGTCCTAGGACCAGAACCGGGGAGCTGTTTTTT.

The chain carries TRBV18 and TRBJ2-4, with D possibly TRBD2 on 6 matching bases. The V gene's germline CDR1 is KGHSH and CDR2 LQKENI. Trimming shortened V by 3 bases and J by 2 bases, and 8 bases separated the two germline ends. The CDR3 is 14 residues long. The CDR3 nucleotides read TGTGCCAGCTCACCGGAGGGAACCAAAAACATTCAGTACTTC. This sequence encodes CASSPEGTKNIQYF.